The 30 T cell receptor beta chains below all came from one sample that was sequenced in a study of blood T cell repertoires in COVID-19. The protocol was immunoSEQ multiplex PCR, while the TCRdb copy is restricted to in-frame clones and leaves out a portion. The data contain about 210,000 clones, 75% to 85% of them singletons. The sequenced sample consisted of PBMCs or T cells enriched from blood (not recorded which). Receptor source: a middle-aged man who had recovered from COVID-19.

The chain combines TRBV9 with TRBJ2-2, with D possibly TRBD1 on 6 matching bases. Trimming took 4 bases from V and 5 from J, leaving 9 bases between them. CDR1 SGDLS and CDR2 YYNGEE come from the germline V gene. The CDR3 has 13 residues. DNA for the CDR3: TGTGCCAGCAGCTTCAGGGGAACCGGGGAGCTGTTTTTT. It is translated as CASSFRGTGELFF. Complete variable domain (other parts from reference TRBV9 and TRBJ2-2): DSGVTQTPKHLITATGQRVTLRCSPRSGDLSVYWYQQSLDQGLQFLIQYYNGEERAKGNILERFSAQQFPDLHSELNLSSLELGDSALYFCASSFRGTGELFFGEGSRLTVL.

The chain uses TRBV9 and TRBJ1-3, with a possible D match to TRBD1 (6 bases). Germline V gene lookup returns CDR1 SGDLS and CDR2 YYNGEE. The V gene lost 0 bases and the J gene lost 0 bases, with 13 bases spanning the gap. This CDR3 region has 17 residues. The CDR3 loop reads CASSVAKSRGSGNTIYF. CDR3 coding DNA: TGTGCCAGCAGCGTAGCTAAAAGCAGGGGCTCTGGAAACACCATATATTTT. The full variable domain, rest sourced from reference TRBV9 and TRBJ1-3, is DSGVTQTPKHLITATGQRVTLRCSPRSGDLSVYWYQQSLDQGLQFLIQYYNGEERAKGNILERFSAQQFPDLHSELNLSSLELGDSALYFCASSVAKSRGSGNTIYFGEGSWLTVV.

V gene TRBV10-1 combines with J gene TRBJ2-1; D possibly corresponds to TRBD2 (5 bases). The CDR3 length is 11 residues. The V end lost 5 bases, the J end lost 8 bases, and 7 bases lay between the germline ends. Germline CDR1 reads WNHNN; CDR2 reads SYGVQD (reference sequence). CDR3 nucleotides: TGCGCCAGCAGTCGAGGGTATGAGCAGTTCTTC. Encoded protein: CASSRGYEQFF.

V gene TRBV11-2 combines with J gene TRBJ2-5, with unresolved D. Looked up from germline, CDR1 is SGHAT and CDR2 is FQNNGV. With 5 bases removed from V and 2 bases from J, the gap between germline ends came to 3 bases. The CDR3 is 11 amino acids. This CDR3 is CASSPQETQYF. The CDR3 region has the DNA TGTGCCAGCAGCCCGCAAGAGACCCAGTACTTC.

The rearrangement uses TRBV7-6 and TRBJ1-2, with D possibly matching TRBD1 (5 bases). Trimming took off 2 bases at V and 2 bases at J, with 12 bases between the two ends. Germline CDR1 SGHVS, CDR2 FNYEAQ. The CDR3 totals 15 residues. The CDR3 reads CASSLNGAANYGYTF. In DNA, the CDR3 is TGTGCCAGCAGCTTAAATGGGGCTGCAAACTATGGCTACACCTTC.

The CDR3 sequence is CASNSGSPEAFF. DNA of the CDR3: TGTGCCAGCAATTCTGGGAGTCCTGAAGCTTTCTTT. The chain links TRBV12-3 or TRBV12-4 to TRBJ1-1; D unresolved. CDR3 length: 12 amino acids. V lost 7 bases to trimming and J lost 6 bases, with 12 bases between them.

The rearrangement joins TRBV30 to TRBJ1-4; D call uncertain. The germline V and J ends were trimmed by 0 bases and 8 bases, with 13 bases remaining between them. CDR1 GTSNPN and CDR2 SVGIG come from the germline V gene (reference sequence). CDR3 length equals 14 residues. The CDR3 DNA sequence: TGTGCCTGGAGTGTAGGAAATCTGGGCGAAAAACTGTTTTTT. It translates to CAWSVGNLGEKLFF. Drawing the rest from reference TRBV30 and TRBJ1-4, the complete variable domain is SQTIHQWPATLVQPVGSPLSLECTVEGTSNPNLYWYRQAAGRGLQLLFYSVGIGQISSEVPQNLSASRPQDRQFILSSKKLLLSDSGFYLCAWSVGNLGEKLFFGSGTQLSVL.

There are many counts of this clone. The CDR3 protein is CASTTGTGVRNEQFF. DNA for the CDR3: TGTGCCAGTACGACTGGGACAGGGGTAAGGAATGAGCAGTTCTTC. The chain combines TRBV9 with TRBJ2-1; TRBD1 agrees at 10 bases. V lost 8 bases, J lost 7 bases, and 12 bases stayed unmatched. The length of the CDR3 is 15 residues. Germline V gene sequence: CDR1 SGDLS, CDR2 YYNGEE.

This chain uses TRBV12-3 or TRBV12-4 with TRBJ2-1; D gene uncertain. V was pared by 3 bases and J by 8 bases, with 5 bases between. The CDR3 length is 11 residues. DNA for the CDR3: TGTGCCAGCAGTTTGCGGTATGAGCAGTTCTTC. Its translation: CASSLRYEQFF.

The table lists this clone with a few counts. The J gene is TRBJ1-2, the V gene TRBV28; no clear D gene. The CDR3 loop spans 14 amino acids. V was trimmed by 1 base and J by 2 bases, leaving 8 bases between them. Per germline, CDR1 MDHEN and CDR2 SYDVKM. This CDR3 is CASSLYGRNYGYTF. The CDR3 bases are TGTGCCAGCAGTTTATACGGGAGGAACTATGGCTACACCTTC.

The CDR3 here is CASSLGTDHEQYF. CDR3 nucleotide sequence: TGTGCCAGCAGCTTGGGGACAGATCACGAGCAGTACTTC. V is TRBV5-6 and J is TRBJ2-7, with D perhaps matching TRBD1 (6 bases). The CDR3 has 13 amino acids. CDR1 SGHDT and CDR2 YYEEEE come from the germline V gene. V gave up 0 bases and J gave up 5 bases, with 9 bases separating them.

The sample holds one count of this clone. This sequence joins TRBV10-3 and TRBJ2-7, with a weak D call TRBD1 (5 bases). CDR1 and CDR2 (germline): ENHRY, SYGVKD. The CDR3 has 13 amino acids. V gave up 5 bases and J gave up 6 bases, with 14 bases separating them. The CDR3 DNA is TGTGCCATCAGTCCCGCAGGGTCTGCCGAGCAGTACTTC. Translated: CAISPAGSAEQYF.

The chain carries TRBV3-1 (or the pseudogene TRBV3-2) and TRBJ2-7; tentatively, D is TRBD2 (7 bases). From germline, CDR1 is LGHDT and CDR2 YNNKEL (reference sequence). V lost 3 bases, J lost 6 bases, and 15 bases lay in between. This CDR3 is built from 14 residues. The CDR3 bases are TGTGCCAGCAGCCAGGGTTTGGGGGGGCTCGAGCAGTACTTC. It translates to CASSQGLGGLEQYF.

The chain carries TRBV7-9 and TRBJ2-5; D might be TRBD1 (5 bases). Germline V gives CDR1 SEHNR, CDR2 FQNEAQ (reference sequence). CDR3 length equals 18 residues. V was clipped by 0 bases and J by 5 bases, with 22 bases between them. CDR3 nucleotide sequence: TGTGCCAGCAGCTTAGCCGGGCTTGGGGCTTGGGTTGGTGAGACCCAGTACTTC. Its translation: CASSLAGLGAWVGETQYF.

This chain links TRBV19 with TRBJ2-5, with TRBD2 matching over 11 bases. This CDR3 region has 20 residues. Looked up from germline, CDR1 is LNHDA and CDR2 is SQIVND (reference sequence). The J segment lost 6 bases and the V segment lost 8 bases, leaving 26 bases of the junction unmatched. CDR3 DNA: TGTGCCAGTTACCCCCCCCAGGTAGCGGGAGGGCCCGATTCTCAGAAGACCCAGTACTTC. As protein: CASYPPQVAGGPDSQKTQYF.

The V and J genes are TRBV19 and TRBJ1-2; 7 bases map to TRBD1. The CDR3 is made up of 15 amino acids. J lost 0 bases, V lost 5 bases, and 6 bases had no gene match. Germline V gene lookup returns CDR1 LNHDA and CDR2 SQIVND (reference sequence). CDR3 sequence: CASSDTGDTNYGYTF. Here the CDR3 DNA reads TGTGCCAGTAGTGACACAGGGGATACTAACTATGGCTACACCTTC.

The rearrangement uses TRBV24-1 and TRBJ2-2, with TRBD1 as a possible D gene (5 bases). CDR1 KGHDR and CDR2 SFDVKD come from the germline V gene. CDR3 length: 14 amino acids. With 9 bases removed from V and 3 bases from J, the gap between germline ends came to 13 bases. The CDR3 spells CATPSVGDTGELFF. CDR3 DNA: TGTGCCACCCCCTCGGTAGGGGACACCGGGGAGCTGTTTTTT.

The chain combines TRBV10-3 with TRBJ2-7, with 8 bases that match TRBD2. The CDR3 contains 13 residues. Germline lookup yields CDR1 ENHRY and CDR2 SYGVKD. With 6 bases clipped from V and 6 bases from J, the junction kept 7 bases outside the gene matches. Written as DNA, the CDR3 is TGTGCCATCAGGAAGGGACTAGGGGGCGAGCAGTACTTC. Residues: CAIRKGLGGEQYF.

The chain is built from TRBV30 and TRBJ1-4, with 9 positions matching TRBD1. The CDR3 is made up of 14 amino acids. Germline CDR1 reads GTSNPN; CDR2 reads SVGIG (reference sequence). The ends lost 3 bases at V and 8 bases at J; junction bases unmatched: 7. The CDR3 bases are TGTGCCTGGAGCGAGGGACAGGGAAGGGAAAAACTGTTTTTT. This codes for CAWSEGQGREKLFF.

This clone was counted only a few times. The V and J genes are TRBV7-9 and TRBJ1-4; D remains unclear. Germline loops: CDR1 SEHNR, CDR2 FQNEAQ (reference sequence). The CDR3 loop spans 11 amino acids. The ends were cut back, 4 bases at V and 8 bases at J, with 5 bases in the middle. The CDR3 protein is CASSYSEKLFF. The CDR3 bases are TGTGCCAGCAGCTATTCGGAAAAACTGTTTTTT.

There are a few counts of this clone. The gene calls are TRBV12-5 and TRBJ2-5; D is uncertain. CDR1 LGHNT and CDR2 FRNRAP come from the germline V gene. V was clipped by 0 bases and J by 5 bases, with 4 bases between them. The CDR3 covers 12 residues. CDR3 DNA sequence: TGTGCTAGTGGTTTGGTTGAGGAGACCCAGTACTTC. It translates to CASGLVEETQYF.

This chain connects TRBV11-2 to TRBJ1-3, with D perhaps TRBD1 (6 bases). The CDR3 runs 16 residues. Trimming took off 5 bases at V and 2 bases at J, with 16 bases between the two ends. Germline assignment: CDR1 SGHAT and CDR2 FQNNGV. CDR3 DNA sequence: TGTGCCAGCAGCCTTCATACAGGGACGGCTGGAAACACCATATATTTT. It translates to CASSLHTGTAGNTIYF.

This sequence joins TRBV5-4 and TRBJ1-1; D uncertain. The CDR3 loop spans 13 amino acids. Germline lookup yields CDR1 SGHNT and CDR2 YYREEE (reference sequence). Trimming took off 1 base at V and 8 bases at J, with 12 bases between the two ends. CDR3 DNA: TGTGCCAGCAGCTTGACTACACAGCGGGAAGCTTTCTTT. Encoded protein: CASSLTTQREAFF.

The gene calls are TRBV19 and TRBJ1-5, with unresolved D. V shed 4 bases and J shed 3 bases, with 16 bases lying between them. This CDR3 is 16 amino acids long. The germline V gene has CDR1 LNHDA and CDR2 SQIVND (reference sequence). This CDR3 reads CASSTQLGAINQPQHF. Written as DNA, the CDR3 is TGTGCCAGTAGTACCCAACTGGGAGCCATCAATCAGCCCCAGCATTTT.

The chain uses TRBV9 and TRBJ1-1; TRBD1 might be the D (6 bases). The length of the CDR3 is 14 residues. Trimming pared 5 bases from V and 1 base from J, leaving 12 bases between. Germline loops: CDR1 SGDLS, CDR2 YYNGEE. CDR3 region: CASSVQGQNTEAFF. The CDR3 DNA reads as TGTGCCAGCAGTGTCCAGGGGCAGAACACTGAAGCTTTCTTT.

This rearrangement joins TRBV5-4 to TRBJ1-2, with a tentative D call TRBD1 (5 bases). The CDR3 contains 13 residues. Deletions cut 0 bases from V and 8 bases from J, with 11 bases between. CDR1 and CDR2 from the germline V gene are SGHNT and YYREEE (reference sequence). CDR3 protein: CASSLVGVQGYTF. CDR3 nucleotides: TGTGCCAGCAGCTTGGTAGGGGTACAGGGCTACACCTTC.

This clone occurred a few times. The rearrangement joins TRBV7-9 to TRBJ1-4; D call uncertain. Germline V gene lookup returns CDR1 SEHNR and CDR2 FQNEAQ (reference sequence). The CDR3 totals 14 residues. Trimming removed 0 bases at V and 4 bases at J, with 6 bases between. CDR3 loop: CASSLAGSNEKLFF. Here the CDR3 DNA reads TGTGCCAGCAGCTTAGCAGGGAGTAATGAAAAACTGTTTTTT.

The CDR3 spells CASSSLQGGYGYTF. The CDR3 DNA is TGTGCCAGCAGCTCCCTCCAGGGGGGCTATGGCTACACCTTC. The rearrangement uses TRBV11-2 and TRBJ1-2, with 7 bases matching TRBD1. The CDR3 consists of 14 residues. V was pared by 4 bases and J by 4 bases, with 6 bases of the junction left unmatched. Germline-derived CDR1 and CDR2 are SGHAT and FQNNGV.

This clone was observed at least ten times. CDR3 nucleotide sequence: TGTGCCAGCAGTGAGCGACAGAGTTATAACAATCAGCCCCAGCATTTT. This encodes CASSERQSYNNQPQHF. This rearrangement joins TRBV2 to TRBJ1-5; maybe TRBD1 (5 bases). Trimming took off 3 bases at V and 3 bases at J, with 15 bases between the two ends. Germline values: CDR1 SNHLY, CDR2 FYNNEI. CDR3 size: 16 residues.

This sequence joins TRBV12-3 or TRBV12-4 and TRBJ2-3; D is uncertain. The V end lost 9 bases, the J end lost 2 bases, and 6 bases lay between the germline ends. The CDR3 totals 11 residues. CDR3 DNA: TGTGCCAGTACAGACACAGATACGCAGTATTTT. As protein: CASTDTDTQYF.